The 32 T cell receptor beta chains below all came from one sample that was sequenced in a study of blood T cells in healthy people across ages. Primers used in a second PCR of about 7 to 11 cycles were a sample-barcoded 5' primer and a J-beta primer mix. MiXCR, applied by TCRdb to the 5' RACE reads, yields one record per CDR3 protein. Of around 1,700,000 distinct CDR3 sequences in the sample, 28% were seen once. The sequenced sample was blood. The receptor set was obtained from a young woman in good health.

The rearrangement joins TRBV7-2 to TRBJ2-5; either TRBD1 or TRBD2 may fit D (5 bases each). Germline V lookup: CDR1 SGHTA, CDR2 FQGNSA. The CDR3 covers 14 residues. Trimming removed 8 bases at V and 2 bases at J, with 15 bases between. The CDR3 protein is CASARGHFQETQYF. In nucleotides, the CDR3 is TGTGCCAGCGCCCGGGGCCACTTTCAAGAGACCCAGTACTTC.

As to this clonotype: A much larger clone differs from this one at a single base, so this may be a read error. The CDR3 DNA follows: TGTGTCACCAGTGACCCCGGACAGGGGGTCAAAAACATTCAGTACTTC. Translated, it gives CVTSDPGQGVKNIQYF. The rearrangement joins TRBV24-1 to TRBJ2-4, with 10 bases aligning to TRBD1. Germline loops: CDR1 KGHDR, CDR2 SFDVKD. This CDR3 is built from 16 residues.

V usage is TRBV27 and J usage is TRBJ1-2; D remains ambiguous. The ends were cut back, 4 bases at V and 4 bases at J, with 13 bases in the middle. Per the germline V gene, CDR1 is MNHEY and CDR2 is SMNVEV (reference sequence). The CDR3 has 14 amino acids. CDR3 protein: CASSSPGWPYGYTF. Written as DNA, the CDR3 is TGTGCCAGCAGTTCCCCAGGTTGGCCCTATGGCTACACCTTC.

The rearrangement uses TRBV12-3 or TRBV12-4 and TRBJ1-1; D is undetermined. With 4 bases removed from V and 5 bases from J, the gap between germline ends came to 14 bases. CDR3 length: 14 amino acids. The CDR3 sequence is CASSSGPRRTEAFF. Written as DNA, the CDR3 is TGTGCCAGCAGTTCCGGGCCCCGAAGGACTGAAGCTTTCTTT.

The chain joins TRBV11-2 to TRBJ2-3; the D gene is possibly TRBD2 (7 bases). The germline V gene encodes CDR1 SGHAT and CDR2 FQNNGV. This CDR3 comprises 14 residues. V was trimmed by 6 bases and J by 2 bases, leaving 12 bases between them. The CDR3 here is CASRDAGATDTQYF. The CDR3 nucleotides read TGTGCCAGCAGAGATGCGGGGGCCACAGATACGCAGTATTTT.

J is TRBJ1-1 and V is TRBV29-1; 7 positions agree with TRBD1. The CDR3 covers 14 residues. Germline CDR1 reads SQVTM; CDR2 reads ANQGSEA. The CDR3 is CRLLLGQGDTEAFF. Written as DNA, the CDR3 is TGCAGGCTTCTTCTGGGCCAGGGGGACACTGAAGCTTTCTTT.

On this clonotype itself: A read error may explain this, as a much larger clone is one base away. The gene calls are TRBV2 and TRBJ2-4; possibly TRBD2 for D (6 bases). The J call is doubtful: the DNA matches TRBJ2-7 better. The CDR3 runs to 12 residues. The germline gives CDR1 SNHLY, CDR2 FYNNEI. The CDR3 DNA reads TGTGCCAGCAGGCAGGAGGGCTACGAGCAGTACTTC. Translated: CASRQEGYEQYF.

This chain uses TRBV28 with TRBJ1-4; tentatively, D is TRBD1 (5 bases). The CDR3 covers 17 residues. Looked up from germline, CDR1 is MDHEN and CDR2 is SYDVKM. Trimming removed 2 bases from V and 8 bases from J, with 21 bases in between. The DNA of the CDR3 is TGTGCCAGCAGTTTAGCACAAGCCAGGGTGAAGCGCGAAAAACTGTTTTTT. Protein product: CASSLAQARVKREKLFF.

The rearrangement joins TRBV20-1 to TRBJ1-2; the match to TRBD1 covers 7 bases. Trimming cost V 6 bases and J 5 bases; bases outside gene matches: 12. CDR3 length equals 14 residues. The germline CDR1 and CDR2 sequences are DFQATT and SNEGSKA (reference sequence). CDR3 in amino acids: CSAPGGTDLYGYTF. The CDR3 nucleotides are TGCAGTGCCCCAGGGGGGACGGACCTTTATGGCTACACCTTC.

V usage is TRBV20-1 and J usage is TRBJ2-1; D may be TRBD1 or TRBD2 (5 bases each). There are 17 residues in the CDR3. Germline V gives CDR1 DFQATT, CDR2 SNEGSKA (reference sequence). V lost 0 bases, J lost 0 bases, and 15 bases lay in between. In DNA, the CDR3 is TGCAGTGCTAGAGATAATGGGGGTCAGATCTCCTACAATGAGCAGTTCTTC. Its translation: CSARDNGGQISYNEQFF.

The gene calls are TRBV4-3 and TRBJ2-7; D is possibly TRBD1 or TRBD2 (5 bases each). From germline, CDR1 is LGHNA and CDR2 YSLEER. The CDR3 length is 14 residues. The CDR3 DNA reads as TGCGTCGACAGCCAAGCGGCAGGGAGCTACGAGCAGTACTTC. This gives the protein CVDSQAAGSYEQYF.

In its sample, this clonotype was seen many times. The rearrangement uses TRBV2 and TRBJ2-4; 8 bases fit TRBD2. V trimming: 3 bases; J trimming: 8 bases; junction bases outside the gene matches: 6. The CDR3 length is 14 residues. CDR1 is SNHLY, CDR2 FYNNEI, per germline. Written as DNA, the CDR3 is TGTGCCAGCAGTGAGACTAGCGCTGGGGACATTCAGTACTTC. It codes for CASSETSAGDIQYF.

The J gene is TRBJ1-5, the V gene TRBV6-1; no clear D. Germline values: CDR1 MNHNS, CDR2 SASEGT. Trimming pared 6 bases from V and 0 bases from J, leaving 9 bases between. This CDR3 has 14 residues. In DNA form, the CDR3 reads TGTGCCAGCAGAAACACAGCTAGCAATCAGCCCCAGCATTTT. It translates to CASRNTASNQPQHF.

This clonotype was seen repeatedly, ten times or more. The rearrangement uses TRBV29-1 and TRBJ2-1, with D perhaps TRBD2 (6 bases). The CDR3 consists of 12 residues. The germline CDR1 and CDR2 sequences are SQVTM and ANQGSEA. The germline V and J ends were trimmed by 4 bases and 10 bases, with 14 bases remaining between them. This chain's CDR3 is CSVVLPGGEQFF. The CDR3 region has the DNA TGCAGCGTTGTATTGCCCGGAGGGGAGCAGTTCTTC.

The chain uses TRBV29-1 and TRBJ2-5; D gene unclear. The germline V gene encodes CDR1 SQVTM and CDR2 ANQGSEA. V lost 5 bases and J 5 bases, leaving 15 bases between the germline ends. CDR3 length equals 13 residues. CDR3 sequence: CSVFRVAAETQYF. CDR3 coding DNA: TGCAGCGTTTTCCGGGTCGCTGCGGAGACCCAGTACTTC.

This sequence joins TRBV4-1 and TRBJ2-4; a possible D gene is TRBD2 (7 bases). With 3 bases removed from V and 2 bases from J, the gap between germline ends came to 14 bases. Germline assignment: CDR1 MGHRA and CDR2 YSYEKL. This CDR3 spans 16 amino acids. The CDR3 DNA sequence: TGCGCCAGCAGCCAGGATCCGGGGGGCCCCAAAAACATTCAGTACTTC. It specifies CASSQDPGGPKNIQYF.

The gene calls are TRBV2 and TRBJ2-3, with D possibly TRBD1 on 6 matching bases. Germline CDR1 reads SNHLY; CDR2 reads FYNNEI. This CDR3 is built from 19 residues. V lost 3 bases to trimming and J lost 2 bases, with 24 bases between them. CDR3 in amino acids: CASSDALGLGTLDTDTQYF. CDR3 DNA: TGTGCCAGCAGTGATGCCTTGGGGCTCGGGACACTTGACACAGATACGCAGTATTTT.

The chain carries TRBV19 and TRBJ2-2; TRBD1 matches at 10 bases. This CDR3 spans 14 amino acids. After removal of 5 bases from V and 7 bases from J, the junction contained 4 bases not matched to a gene. Germline CDR1 LNHDA, CDR2 SQIVND (reference sequence). The CDR3 coding sequence is TGTGCCAGTAGTTTGACAGGGGGCTTCGGGGAGCTGTTTTTT. This translates into CASSLTGGFGELFF.

With respect to this clonotype: A much larger clone is a single base away; this may be a read error. This sequence joins TRBV12-3 or TRBV12-4 and TRBJ1-4; TRBD1 aligns across 7 bases. The CDR3 consists of 14 residues. The CDR3 nucleotides are TGTGCCAGCAGACCCGGGACAGACAATGAAAAACCGTTTTTT. Translating it yields CASRPGTDNEKPFF.

This clonotype has ten or more counts. The CDR3 DNA reads as TGTGCCAGCAGCCCCGGGACTAGCGGTCAGTTCTTC. Encoded protein: CASSPGTSGQFF. The chain combines TRBV12-3 or TRBV12-4 with TRBJ2-1; 11 bases are a match to TRBD2. Trimming at V came to 6 bases and at J to 13 bases, leaving 5 bases not matched to a gene. The CDR3 sequence is 12 residues long.

The chain couples TRBV6-5 to TRBJ2-5, with D maybe TRBD1 (6 bases). Germline V gene lookup returns CDR1 MNHEY and CDR2 SVGAGI. The germline V and J ends were trimmed by 4 bases and 6 bases, with 12 bases remaining between them. The CDR3 length is 13 residues. The CDR3 nucleotides are TGTGCCAGCAGTTCCACAGGGACGAAGACCCAGTACTTC. Translated: CASSSTGTKTQYF.

The V call is TRBV29-1, the J call TRBJ2-3; no definite D call. There are 13 residues in the CDR3. Germline V gene sequence: CDR1 SQVTM, CDR2 ANQGSEA. Trimming removed 7 bases from V and 0 bases from J, with 11 bases in between. CDR3 DNA: TGCAGCGCCACTTGGATGAGCACAGATACGCAGTATTTT. Translation gives CSATWMSTDTQYF.

This sequence joins TRBV5-1 and TRBJ2-4; 9 nucleotides line up with TRBD2. The tail of the sequence fits TRBJ2-7 better, so the J call may be wrong. The germline CDR1 and CDR2 sequences are SGHRS and YFSETQ. The CDR3 extends over 14 amino acids. The CDR3 loop reads CASSYSGSVHEQYF. In DNA form, the CDR3 reads TGCGCCAGCAGCTATAGCGGGAGCGTCCACGAGCAGTACTTC.

This clonotype was recorded a few times. V gene TRBV6-6 combines with J gene TRBJ1-2, with a weak D call TRBD1 (5 bases). V gave up 6 bases and J gave up 3 bases, with 17 bases separating them. Germline V lookup: CDR1 MNHNY, CDR2 SVGAGI (reference sequence). The CDR3 runs to 15 residues. The CDR3 DNA reads as TGTGCCAGCAGCGTGCGGGGGGGTAAGGACTATGGCTACACCTTC. It specifies CASSVRGGKDYGYTF.

The V call is TRBV10-3, the J call TRBJ2-7; the D is unclear. Germline V gene data show CDR1 as ENHRY and CDR2 as SYGVKD. Trimming shortened V by 0 bases and J by 0 bases, and 6 bases separated the two germline ends. The CDR3 totals 14 residues. Here the CDR3 reads CAISESQASYEQYF. The CDR3 DNA follows: TGTGCCATCAGTGAGTCCCAGGCCTCCTACGAGCAGTACTTC.

For this clonotype: One end of the junction fails to match germline, which may point to a read error. This sequence joins TRBV6-2 or TRBV6-3 and TRBJ2-6, with D possibly TRBD2 on 6 matching bases. The CDR3 loop spans 17 amino acids. In germline, CDR1 is MNHEY, CDR2 SVGEGT. The CDR3: CASSLNGRRGGANALTF. CDR3 bases: TGTGCCAGCAGTTTGAACGGCCGGCGGGGTGGGGCCAACGCCCTGACTTTC.

This clonotype came up a few times. The chain is built from TRBV5-1 and TRBJ1-2, with TRBD1 identical over 10 bases. V was pared by 4 bases and J by 6 bases, with 9 bases of the junction left unmatched. This CDR3 spans 15 amino acids. CDR1 is SGHRS and CDR2 is YFSETQ in the germline V gene. CDR3 in amino acids: CASSPQTGGVDGYTF. CDR3 coding DNA: TGCGCCAGCAGCCCCCAGACAGGGGGCGTCGATGGCTACACCTTC.

The chain links TRBV5-1 to TRBJ2-3; D perhaps matches TRBD1 (6 bases). This CDR3 is 18 amino acids long. In germline, CDR1 is SGHRS, CDR2 YFSETQ. The V end lost 4 bases, the J end lost 1 base, and 22 bases lay between the germline ends. The CDR3 here is CASSPFGTSGAGTDTQYF. The CDR3 DNA sequence: TGCGCCAGCAGCCCTTTTGGAACCTCAGGGGCGGGCACAGATACGCAGTATTTT.

In its sample, this clonotype was seen many times. The rearrangement links TRBV24-1 to TRBJ2-3; D remains unclear. V gave up 3 bases and J gave up 0 bases, with 12 bases separating them. Germline CDR1 reads KGHDR; CDR2 reads SFDVKD. The CDR3 loop spans 16 amino acids. The CDR3 region is CATSDGLRLSTDTQYF. The CDR3 nucleotides read TGTGCCACCAGTGATGGGCTGCGGCTTAGCACAGATACGCAGTATTTT.

Comment on this clonotype: A much larger clonotype is one base distant, so this may be a read error. J is TRBJ2-5 and V is TRBV6-5; D is undetermined. Trimming removed 8 bases at V and 5 bases at J, with 12 bases between. Per germline, CDR1 MNHEY and CDR2 SVGAGI. This CDR3 region has 12 residues. This chain's CDR3 is CASGRDRETQYF. The CDR3 bases are TGTGCCAGCGGAAGGGATCGGGAGACCCAGTACTTC.

The CDR3 spells CATRPGAEGYEQYF. CDR3 bases: TGTGCCACCCGCCCGGGGGCTGAGGGCTACGAGCAGTACTTC. The rearrangement uses TRBV10-3 and TRBJ2-7; D tentatively reads TRBD1 or TRBD2 (6 bases each). Germline V lookup: CDR1 ENHRY, CDR2 SYGVKD. V shed 10 bases and J shed 3 bases, with 19 bases lying between them. This CDR3 is built from 14 residues.

In its sample, this clonotype was seen a few times. The chain combines TRBV12-3 or TRBV12-4 with TRBJ1-3; perhaps TRBD1 as D (6 bases). With 7 bases removed from V and 4 bases from J, the gap between germline ends came to 14 bases. The CDR3 runs 14 residues. CDR3 region: CASTKGGTGNTIYF. In DNA form, the CDR3 reads TGTGCCAGCACCAAGGGGGGGACCGGAAACACCATATATTTT.